This T cell receptor beta chain was sequenced in a study of a mutant IDH1 vaccine in newly diagnosed glioma. Study-level information: Receipt of radiotherapy, temozolomide, or both preceded the study, and most received both. Study conclusions and caveats: 85% to 95% of patients showed vaccine-induced immune responses across multiple MHC alleles. Pseudoprogression appeared unlinked to shifts in leading peripheral T cell clonotypes.

Described time point: baseline, week 1 (first vaccination visit). Treatment defined: pre-vaccination baseline after standard-of-care therapy. Comments on this clone: What it recognizes is unknown.

Sequenced by immunoSEQ multiplex PCR; TCRdb stores in-frame clones only, minus some. This table has 98,000 or so clones, roughly 89% appearing once. Germline V gene lookup returns CDR1 LGHNA and CDR2 YNFKEQ. V was pared by 0 bases and J by 4 bases, with 10 bases of the junction left unmatched. CDR3 length equals 17 residues. This receptor was taken from a woman in her fifties or sixties with glioma. Here the sequenced sample was PBMCs, taken from a glioma patient treated with radiotherapy, temozolomide or both. This chain joins TRBV4-2 and TRBJ2-7, with TRBD2 identical over 9 bases. CDR3 region: CASSQEALSGSLYEQYF. The CDR3 DNA is TGTGCCAGCAGCCAAGAGGCCCTTAGCGGGAGTCTATACGAGCAGTACTTC.